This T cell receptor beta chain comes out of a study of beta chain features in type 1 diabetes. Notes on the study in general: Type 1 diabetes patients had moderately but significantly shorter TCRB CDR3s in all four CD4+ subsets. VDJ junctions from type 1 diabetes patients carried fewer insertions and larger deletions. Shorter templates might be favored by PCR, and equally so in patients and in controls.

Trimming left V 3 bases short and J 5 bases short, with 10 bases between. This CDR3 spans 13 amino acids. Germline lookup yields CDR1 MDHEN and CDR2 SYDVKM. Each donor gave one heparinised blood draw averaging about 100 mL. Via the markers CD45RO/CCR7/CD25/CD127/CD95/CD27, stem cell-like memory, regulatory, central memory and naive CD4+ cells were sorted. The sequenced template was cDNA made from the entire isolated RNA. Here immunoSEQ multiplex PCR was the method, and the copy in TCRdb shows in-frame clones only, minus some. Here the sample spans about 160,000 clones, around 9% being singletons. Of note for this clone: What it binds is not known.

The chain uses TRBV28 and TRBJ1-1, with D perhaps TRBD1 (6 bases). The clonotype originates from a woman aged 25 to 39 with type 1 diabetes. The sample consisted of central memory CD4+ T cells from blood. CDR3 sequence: CASSLVQGTEAFF. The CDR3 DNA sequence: TGTGCCAGCAGTTTGGTACAGGGAACTGAAGCTTTCTTT.